This paragraph covers one T cell receptor (beta chain) sequence. Antigen: not known. This sample is part of a study of cytomegalovirus exposure and HLA in healthy donors. At the level of the study: Earlier work reported 117 million unique TCR beta sequences from 150 million to 200 million T cells.

Per the germline V gene, CDR1 is MNHEY and CDR2 is SVGAGI. The CDR3 has 15 amino acids. Trimming removed 4 bases from V and 9 bases from J; junction bases left unmatched: 9. It was with 60 Vbeta and 13 Jbeta primers that the PCR ran. Profiled with immunoSEQ multiplex PCR; TCRdb holds only in-frame clones, not every one. Of about 140,000 clones in the sample, 70% to 80% were seen once. Notes on the study in general: Earlier findings revealed that most TCR beta V segments proved productive either about 87% or about 30% of the time. Both high specificity and high sensitivity reportedly marked the classifier's diagnosis of cytomegalovirus status.

This receptor was taken from a woman aged 18-29 years in good health and CMV-seropositive. The sample was PBMCs. The gene calls are TRBV6-5 and TRBJ2-7, with 13 bases matching TRBD2. This chain's CDR3 is CASSSGGLAGSGQYF. The CDR3 nucleotides read TGTGCCAGCAGTTCGGGGGGACTAGCGGGGAGCGGGCAGTACTTC.